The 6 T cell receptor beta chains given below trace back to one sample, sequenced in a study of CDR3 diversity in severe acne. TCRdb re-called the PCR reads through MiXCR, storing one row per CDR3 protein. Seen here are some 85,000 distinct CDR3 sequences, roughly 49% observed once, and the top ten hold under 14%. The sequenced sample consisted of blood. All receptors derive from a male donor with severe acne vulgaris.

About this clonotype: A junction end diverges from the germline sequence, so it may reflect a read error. The CDR3 coding sequence is TGCGCCACCAGCAGAGGTAAGAATTCACCCCTCCACTTT. It codes for CATSRGKNSPLHF. The chain has TRBV15 and TRBJ1-6; D is undetermined. Germline-derived CDR1 and CDR2 are LNHNV and YYDKDF (reference sequence). The CDR3 contains 13 residues.

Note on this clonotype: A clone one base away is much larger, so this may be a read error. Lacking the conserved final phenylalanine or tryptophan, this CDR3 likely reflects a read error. CDR3 amino acids: CASSIQVAQMNTEAFS. In nucleotides, the CDR3 is TGCGCCAGCAGCATCCAGGTTGCGCAGATGAACACTGAAGCTTTCTCT. V is TRBV5-1 and J is TRBJ1-1; unclear D gene. There are 16 residues in the CDR3. V lost 4 bases, J lost 0 bases, and 16 bases lay in between. Germline V lookup: CDR1 SGHRS, CDR2 YFSETQ.

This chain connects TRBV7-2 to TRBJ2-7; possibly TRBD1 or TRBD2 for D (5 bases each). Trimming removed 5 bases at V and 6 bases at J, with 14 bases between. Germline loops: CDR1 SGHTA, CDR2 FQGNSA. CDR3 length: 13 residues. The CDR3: CASSDTGGGEQYF. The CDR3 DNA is TGTGCCAGCAGCGATACAGGAGGAGGCGAGCAGTACTTC.

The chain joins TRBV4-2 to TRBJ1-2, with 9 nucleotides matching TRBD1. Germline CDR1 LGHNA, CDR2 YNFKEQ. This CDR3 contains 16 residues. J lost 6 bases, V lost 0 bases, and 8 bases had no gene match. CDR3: CASSQDHGDRAHGYTF. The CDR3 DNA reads TGTGCCAGCAGCCAAGATCACGGGGACAGGGCGCATGGCTACACCTTC.

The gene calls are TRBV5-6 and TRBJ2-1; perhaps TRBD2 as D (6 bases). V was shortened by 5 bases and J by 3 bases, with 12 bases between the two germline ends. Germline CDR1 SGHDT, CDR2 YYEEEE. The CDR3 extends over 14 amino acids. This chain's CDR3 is CASRVGGDYNEQFF. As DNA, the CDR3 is TGTGCCAGCAGGGTCGGCGGGGACTACAATGAGCAGTTCTTC. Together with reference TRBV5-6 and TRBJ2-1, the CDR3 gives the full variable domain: DAGVTQSPTHLIKTRGQQVTLRCSPKSGHDTVSWYQQALGQGPQFIFQYYEEEERQRGNFPDRFSGHQFPNYSSELNVNALLLGDSALYLCASRVGGDYNEQFFGPGTRLTVL.

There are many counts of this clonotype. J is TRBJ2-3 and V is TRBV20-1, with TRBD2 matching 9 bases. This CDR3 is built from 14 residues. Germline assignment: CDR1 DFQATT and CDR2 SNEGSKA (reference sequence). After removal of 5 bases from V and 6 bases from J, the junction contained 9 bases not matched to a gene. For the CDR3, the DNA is TGCAGTGCTCGGACTAGCGACACCCCGGATACGCAGTATTTT. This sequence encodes CSARTSDTPDTQYF.